This entry lists 6 T cell receptor beta chains sequenced from one sample in a study of T cell changes during pregnancy in multiple sclerosis. Clones were read by immunoSEQ multiplex PCR, and TCRdb kept only the in-frame ones, dropping some. The sample lists approximately 90,000 clones; approximately 90% were seen once. Sample: peripheral blood, taken before pregnancy. The origin of the receptors is a female donor with multiple sclerosis, enrolled in a pregnancy study.

The chain links TRBV7-9 to TRBJ2-1; 15 bases line up with TRBD2. Trimming at V came to 3 bases and at J to 8 bases, leaving 14 bases not matched to a gene. The germline gives CDR1 SEHNR, CDR2 FQNEAQ (reference sequence). The CDR3 contains 19 residues. The DNA for the CDR3 is TGTGCCAGCAGCTTCCTGCTGGGACTAGCGGGGGGCTCGAGAGATGAGCAGTTCTTC. It codes for CASSFLLGLAGGSRDEQFF.

V and J are TRBV27 and TRBJ2-2, with D perhaps TRBD1 (5 bases). The germline V gene encodes CDR1 MNHEY and CDR2 SMNVEV (reference sequence). V lost 4 bases, J lost 2 bases, and 20 bases lay in between. This CDR3 has 18 residues. The CDR3 loop is CASSSMWGRLGNTGELFF. Written as DNA, the CDR3 is TGTGCCAGCAGTTCAATGTGGGGCAGACTGGGTAACACCGGGGAGCTGTTTTTT.

This rearrangement joins TRBV9 to TRBJ1-3, with 7 bases matching TRBD1. Germline-derived CDR1 and CDR2 are SGDLS and YYNGEE. The CDR3 has 13 amino acids. V dropped 3 bases and J dropped 6; count of bases not matched to a gene: 3. The DNA of the CDR3 is TGTGCCAGCAGCGCGGGACAGTTAAACACCATATATTTT. Its translation: CASSAGQLNTIYF.

J is TRBJ2-3 and V is TRBV6-8; D is possibly TRBD2 (5 bases). Trimming left V 0 bases short and J 4 bases short, with 20 bases between. The CDR3 covers 18 residues. Germline V CDR1 and CDR2: MNHGY, SAAAGT. The CDR3 DNA sequence: TGTGCCAGCAGTTACTCGAGGTGGGTGGGAGAGCCCGCAGATACGCAGTATTTT. Its protein is CASSYSRWVGEPADTQYF.

This chain links TRBV5-1 with TRBJ2-6; D gene uncertain. In germline, CDR1 is SGHRS, CDR2 YFSETQ. CDR3 length: 15 residues. V lost 3 bases to trimming and J lost 4 bases, with 11 bases between them. The CDR3 DNA is TGCGCCAGCAGCTCCGGAGCCAGCGGGGCCAACGTCCTGACTTTC. Translation: CASSSGASGANVLTF. Supplemented by reference TRBV5-1 and TRBJ2-6, the full variable domain reads KAGVTQTPRYLIKTRGQQVTLSCSPISGHRSVSWYQQTPGQGLQFLFEYFSETQRNKGNFPGRFSGRQFSNSRSEMNVSTLELGDSALYLCASSSGASGANVLTFGAGSRLTVL.

This chain connects TRBV10-3 to TRBJ2-3; D perhaps matches TRBD2 (6 bases). V was clipped by 2 bases and J by 0 bases, with 24 bases between them. The germline V gene has CDR1 ENHRY and CDR2 SYGVKD. The CDR3 sequence is 20 residues long. The CDR3: CAISEPPPGKAGFSTDTQYF. The CDR3 DNA reads TGTGCCATCAGTGAGCCACCCCCCGGAAAAGCGGGTTTTAGCACAGATACGCAGTATTTT.